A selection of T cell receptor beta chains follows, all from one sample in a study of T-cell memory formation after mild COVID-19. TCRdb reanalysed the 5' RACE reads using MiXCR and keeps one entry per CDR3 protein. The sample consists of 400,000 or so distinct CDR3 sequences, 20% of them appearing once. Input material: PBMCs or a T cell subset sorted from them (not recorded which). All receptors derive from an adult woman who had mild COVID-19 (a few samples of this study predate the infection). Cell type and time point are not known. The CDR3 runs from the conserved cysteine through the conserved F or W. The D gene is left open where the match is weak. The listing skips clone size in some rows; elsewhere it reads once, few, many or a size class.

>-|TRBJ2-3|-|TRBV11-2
TGTGCCAGCAGCTTAGGCGGTAGCGCACTAAATACGCAGTATTTT
CASSLGGSALNTQYF
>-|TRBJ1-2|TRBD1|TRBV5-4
TGTGCCAGCAGCCCAACAGGGGGAGGCGATGGCTACACCTTC
CASSPTGGGDGYTF
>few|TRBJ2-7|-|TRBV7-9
TGTGCCAGCAGCGCCGAAATGAGTTGGAACGAGCAGTACTTC
CASSAEMSWNEQYF
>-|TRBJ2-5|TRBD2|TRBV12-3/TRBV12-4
TGTGCCAGCAGTTTAGCGCAGCTAGCGGGGGGCCAGGAGACCCAGTACTTC
CASSLAQLAGGQETQYF
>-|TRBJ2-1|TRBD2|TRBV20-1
TGCAGTGCTAGTGGCTTGGGGCGGGAGGGGAATGAGCAGTTCTTC
CSASGLGREGNEQFF
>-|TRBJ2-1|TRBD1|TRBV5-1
TGCGCCAGCAGCTCCCAGGGGGACGGGAATGAGCAGTTCTTC
CASSSQGDGNEQFF
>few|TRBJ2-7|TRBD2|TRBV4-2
TGTGCCAGCAGCCAAGATGGGGTAGCGGGAAACGAGCAGTACTTC
CASSQDGVAGNEQYF
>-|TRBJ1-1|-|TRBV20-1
TGCAGTGCTAGAGATAGGGTACTGAACACTGAAGCTTTCTTT
CSARDRVLNTEAFF
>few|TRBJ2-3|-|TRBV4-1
TGCGCCAGCAGCAGGGATTTCAATACGCAGTATTTT
CASSRDFNTQYF
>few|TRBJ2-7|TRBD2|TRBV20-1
TGCAGTGCTAGAGGTGAGCGGGAGACTAACTACGAGCAGTACTTC
CSARGERETNYEQYF
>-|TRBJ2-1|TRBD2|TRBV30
TGTGCCTGGAGTGGTCTAGCGGGAGTCGCGTACAATGAGCAGTTCTTC
CAWSGLAGVAYNEQFF
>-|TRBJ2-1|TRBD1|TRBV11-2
TGTGCCAGCAGCTTACAACGGGACAGGACTAATGAGCAGTTCTTC
CASSLQRDRTNEQFF
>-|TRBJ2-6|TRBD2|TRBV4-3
TGCGCCAGCAGCCAGGGACAACTAGCGGGATGGGGTGCTGGGGCCAACGTCCTGACTTTC
CASSQGQLAGWGAGANVLTF
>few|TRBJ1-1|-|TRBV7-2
TGTGCCAGCAGCTTAGACTTTGCAGGGTACACTGAAGCTTTCTTT
CASSLDFAGYTEAFF
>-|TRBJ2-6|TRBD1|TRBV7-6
TGTGCCAGCAGTAAACCCGGGACAGGGGTGTCTGGGGCCAACGTCCTGACTTTC
CASSKPGTGVSGANVLTF
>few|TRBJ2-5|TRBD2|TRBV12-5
TGTGCTAGTGGGCCGGGAGGCCAAGAGACCCAGTACTTC
CASGPGGQETQYF
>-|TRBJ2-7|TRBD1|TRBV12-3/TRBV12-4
TGTGCCAGCAGTGCTCTTACCGGGACAGGGGCCCGGGAGCAGTACTTC
CASSALTGTGAREQYF
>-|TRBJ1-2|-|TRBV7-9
TGTGCCAGCAGCTTCCGGGGGGACTATGGCTACACCTTC
CASSFRGDYGYTF
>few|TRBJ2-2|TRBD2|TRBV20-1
TGCAGTGCTAGAGATAGCGGGGGGGCATATTTCTCCGGGGAGCTGTTTTTT
CSARDSGGAYFSGELFF